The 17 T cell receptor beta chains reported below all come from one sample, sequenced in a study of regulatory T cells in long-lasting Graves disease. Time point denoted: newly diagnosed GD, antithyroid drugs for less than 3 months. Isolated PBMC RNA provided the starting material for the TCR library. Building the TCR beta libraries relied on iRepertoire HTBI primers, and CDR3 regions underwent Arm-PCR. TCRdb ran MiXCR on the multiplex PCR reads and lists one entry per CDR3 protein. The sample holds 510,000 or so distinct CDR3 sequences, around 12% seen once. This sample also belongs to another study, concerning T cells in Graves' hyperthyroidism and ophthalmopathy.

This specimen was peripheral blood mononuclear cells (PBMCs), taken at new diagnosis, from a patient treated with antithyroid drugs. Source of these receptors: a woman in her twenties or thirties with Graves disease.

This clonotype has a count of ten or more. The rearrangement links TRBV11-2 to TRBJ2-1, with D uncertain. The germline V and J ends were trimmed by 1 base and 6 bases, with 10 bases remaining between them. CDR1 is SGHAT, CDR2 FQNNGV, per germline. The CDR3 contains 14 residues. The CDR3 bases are TGTGCCAGCAGCTTAGGATCCGTTCCCAATGAGCAGTTCTTC. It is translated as CASSLGSVPNEQFF.

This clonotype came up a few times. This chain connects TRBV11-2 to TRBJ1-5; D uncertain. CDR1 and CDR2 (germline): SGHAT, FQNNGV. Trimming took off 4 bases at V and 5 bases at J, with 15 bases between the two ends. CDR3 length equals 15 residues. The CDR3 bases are TGTGCCAGCAGCTATTCCTCAGCGGCTTATCAGCCCCAGCATTTT. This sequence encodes CASSYSSAAYQPQHF. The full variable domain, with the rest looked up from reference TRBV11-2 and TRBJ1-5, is EAGVAQSPRYKIIEKRQSVAFWCNPISGHATLYWYQQILGQGPKLLIQFQNNGVVDDSQLPKDRFSAERLKGVDSTLKIQPAKLEDSAVYLCASSYSSAAYQPQHFGDGTRLSIL.

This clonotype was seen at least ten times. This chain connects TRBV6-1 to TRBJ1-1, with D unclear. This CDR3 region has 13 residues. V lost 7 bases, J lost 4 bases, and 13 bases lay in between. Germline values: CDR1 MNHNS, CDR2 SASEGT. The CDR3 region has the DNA TGTGCCAGCAACCGGGGTCCGAGCACTGAAGCTTTCTTT. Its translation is CASNRGPSTEAFF.

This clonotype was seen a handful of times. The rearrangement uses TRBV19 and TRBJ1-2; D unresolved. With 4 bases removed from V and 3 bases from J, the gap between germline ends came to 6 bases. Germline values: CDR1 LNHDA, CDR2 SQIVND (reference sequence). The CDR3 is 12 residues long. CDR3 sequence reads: CASSTPYYGYTF. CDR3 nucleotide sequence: TGTGCCAGTAGTACCCCCTACTATGGCTACACCTTC. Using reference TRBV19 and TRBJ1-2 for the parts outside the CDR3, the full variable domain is DGGITQSPKYLFRKEGQNVTLSCEQNLNHDAMYWYRQDPGQGLRLIYYSQIVNDFQKGDIAEGYSVSREKKESFPLTVTSAQKNPTAFYLCASSTPYYGYTFGSGTRLTVV.

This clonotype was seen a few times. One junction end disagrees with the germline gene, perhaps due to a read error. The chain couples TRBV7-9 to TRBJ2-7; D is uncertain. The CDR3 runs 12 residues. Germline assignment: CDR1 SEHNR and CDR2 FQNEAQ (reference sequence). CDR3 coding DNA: TGTGCCAGCAGCTTAATAAACACCATGGTGGTCTTC. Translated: CASSLINTMVVF. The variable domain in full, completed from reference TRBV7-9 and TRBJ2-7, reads DTGVSQNPRHKITKRGQNVTFRCDPISEHNRLYWYRQTLGQGPEFLTYFQNEAQLEKSRLLSDRFSAERPKGSFSTLEIQRTEQGDSAMYLCASSLINTMVVFGPGTRLTVT.

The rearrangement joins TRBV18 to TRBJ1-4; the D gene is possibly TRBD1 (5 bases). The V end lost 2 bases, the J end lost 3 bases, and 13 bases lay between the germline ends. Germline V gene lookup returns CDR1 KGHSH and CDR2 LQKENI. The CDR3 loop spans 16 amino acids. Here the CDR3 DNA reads TGTGCCAGCTCACCATCGTTCCAGGGTGCTAATGAAAAACTGTTTTTT. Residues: CASSPSFQGANEKLFF.

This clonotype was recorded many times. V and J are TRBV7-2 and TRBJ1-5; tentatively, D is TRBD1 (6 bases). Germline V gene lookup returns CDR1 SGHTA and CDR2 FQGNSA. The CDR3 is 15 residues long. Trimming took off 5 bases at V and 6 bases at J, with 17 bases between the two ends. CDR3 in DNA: TGTGCCAGCAGCCACCACACAGGGACGACTCAGCCCCAGCATTTT. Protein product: CASSHHTGTTQPQHF. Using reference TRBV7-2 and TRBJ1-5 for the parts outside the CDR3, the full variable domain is GAGVSQSPSNKVTEKGKDVELRCDPISGHTALYWYRQSLGQGLEFLIYFQGNSAPDKSGLPSDRFSAERTGGSVSTLTIQRTQQEDSAVYLCASSHHTGTTQPQHFGDGTRLSIL.

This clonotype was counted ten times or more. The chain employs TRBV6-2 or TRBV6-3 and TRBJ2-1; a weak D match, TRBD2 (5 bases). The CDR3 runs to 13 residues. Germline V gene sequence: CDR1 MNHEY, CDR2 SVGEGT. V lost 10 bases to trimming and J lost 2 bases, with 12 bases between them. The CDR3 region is CATISVPYNEQFF. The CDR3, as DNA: TGTGCCACCATTAGCGTACCCTACAATGAGCAGTTCTTC.

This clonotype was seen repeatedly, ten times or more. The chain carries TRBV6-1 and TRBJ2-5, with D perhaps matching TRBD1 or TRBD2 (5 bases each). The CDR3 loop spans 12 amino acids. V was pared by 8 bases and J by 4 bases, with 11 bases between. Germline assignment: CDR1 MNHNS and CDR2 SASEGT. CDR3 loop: CASLGPRETQYF. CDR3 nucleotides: TGTGCCAGCTTGGGACCCAGAGAGACCCAGTACTTC.

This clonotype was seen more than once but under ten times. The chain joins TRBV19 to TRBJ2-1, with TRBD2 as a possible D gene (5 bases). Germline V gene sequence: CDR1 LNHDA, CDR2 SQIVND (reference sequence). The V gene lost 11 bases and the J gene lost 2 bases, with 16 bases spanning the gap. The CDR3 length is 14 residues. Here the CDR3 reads CACSLTMTYNEQFF. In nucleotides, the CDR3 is TGTGCCTGCTCCCTGACTATGACCTACAATGAGCAGTTCTTC.

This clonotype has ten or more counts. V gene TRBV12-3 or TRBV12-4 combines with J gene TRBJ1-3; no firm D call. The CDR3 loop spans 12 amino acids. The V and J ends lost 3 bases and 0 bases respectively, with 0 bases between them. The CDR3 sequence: CASSFSGNTIYF. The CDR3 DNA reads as TGTGCCAGCAGTTTCTCTGGAAACACCATATATTTT.

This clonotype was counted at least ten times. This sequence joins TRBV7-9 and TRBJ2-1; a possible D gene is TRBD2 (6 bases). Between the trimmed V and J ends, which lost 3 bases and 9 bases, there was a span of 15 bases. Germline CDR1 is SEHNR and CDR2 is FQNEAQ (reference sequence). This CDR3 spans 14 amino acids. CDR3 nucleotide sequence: TGTGCCAGCAGCTTTTTGTGGGAGGAAGGTGAGCAGTTCTTC. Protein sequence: CASSFLWEEGEQFF.

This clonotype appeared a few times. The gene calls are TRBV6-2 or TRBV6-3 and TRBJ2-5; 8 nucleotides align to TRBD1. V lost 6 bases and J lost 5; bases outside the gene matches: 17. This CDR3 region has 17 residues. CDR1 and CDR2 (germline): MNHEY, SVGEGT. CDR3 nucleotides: TGTGCCAGCAGGCCTGACAGGGGACGGCTTTTCGGGGAGACCCAGTACTTC. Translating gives CASRPDRGRLFGETQYF.

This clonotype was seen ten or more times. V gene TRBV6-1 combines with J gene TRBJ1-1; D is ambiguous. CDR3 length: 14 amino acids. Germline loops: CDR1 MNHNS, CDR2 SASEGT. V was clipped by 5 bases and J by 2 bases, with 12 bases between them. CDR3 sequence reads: CASSKGLRNTEAFF. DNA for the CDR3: TGTGCCAGCAGTAAAGGGCTAAGAAACACTGAAGCTTTCTTT.

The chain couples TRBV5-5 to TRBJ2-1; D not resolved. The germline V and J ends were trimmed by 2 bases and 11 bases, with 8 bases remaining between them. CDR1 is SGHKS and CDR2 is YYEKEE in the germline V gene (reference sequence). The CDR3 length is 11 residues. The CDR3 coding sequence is TGTGCCAGCAGCTTCGAGTTTAAGCAGTTCTTC. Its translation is CASSFEFKQFF.

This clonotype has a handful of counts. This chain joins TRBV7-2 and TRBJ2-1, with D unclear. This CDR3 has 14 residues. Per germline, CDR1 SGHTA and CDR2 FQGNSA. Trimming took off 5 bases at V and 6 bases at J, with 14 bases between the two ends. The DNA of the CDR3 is TGTGCCAGCAGCCCTCTTTTTCCCTTCAATGAGCAGTTCTTC. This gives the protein CASSPLFPFNEQFF.

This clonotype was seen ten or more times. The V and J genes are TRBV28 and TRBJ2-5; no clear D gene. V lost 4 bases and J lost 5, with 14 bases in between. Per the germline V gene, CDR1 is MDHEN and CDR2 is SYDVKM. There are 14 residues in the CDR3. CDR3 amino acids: CASSYRPVGETQYF. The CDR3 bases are TGTGCCAGCAGTTATCGACCCGTCGGGGAGACCCAGTACTTC.